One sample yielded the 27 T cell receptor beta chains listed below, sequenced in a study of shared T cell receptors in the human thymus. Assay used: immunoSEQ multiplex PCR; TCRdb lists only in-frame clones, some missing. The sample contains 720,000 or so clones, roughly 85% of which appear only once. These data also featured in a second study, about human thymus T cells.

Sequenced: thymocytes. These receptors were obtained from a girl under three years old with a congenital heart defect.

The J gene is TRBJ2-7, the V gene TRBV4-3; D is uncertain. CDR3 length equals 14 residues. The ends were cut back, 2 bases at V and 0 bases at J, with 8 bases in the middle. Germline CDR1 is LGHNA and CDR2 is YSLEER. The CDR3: CASSQTESSYEQYF. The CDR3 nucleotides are TGCGCCAGCAGCCAAACCGAGAGCTCCTACGAGCAGTACTTC.

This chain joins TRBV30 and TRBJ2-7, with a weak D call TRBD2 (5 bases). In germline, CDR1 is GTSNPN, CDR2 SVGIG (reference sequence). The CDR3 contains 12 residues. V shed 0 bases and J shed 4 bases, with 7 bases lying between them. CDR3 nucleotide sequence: TGTGCCTGGAGTGTCTCGGGATACGAGCAGTACTTC. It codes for CAWSVSGYEQYF.

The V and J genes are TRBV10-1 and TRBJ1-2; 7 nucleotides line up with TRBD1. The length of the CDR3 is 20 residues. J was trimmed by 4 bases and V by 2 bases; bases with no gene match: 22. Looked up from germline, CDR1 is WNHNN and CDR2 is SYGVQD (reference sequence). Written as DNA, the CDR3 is TGCGCCAGCAGTGAGCTAGCTGGAGTACAGGGGTGTGCGGGACCCTATGGCTACACCTTC. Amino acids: CASSELAGVQGCAGPYGYTF.

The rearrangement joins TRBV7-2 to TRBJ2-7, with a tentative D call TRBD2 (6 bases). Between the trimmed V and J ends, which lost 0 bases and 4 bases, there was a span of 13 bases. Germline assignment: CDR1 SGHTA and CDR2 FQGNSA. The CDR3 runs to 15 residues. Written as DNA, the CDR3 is TGTGCCAGCAGCTTAGCGGGGACTTTATTTTACGAGCAGTACTTC. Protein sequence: CASSLAGTLFYEQYF.

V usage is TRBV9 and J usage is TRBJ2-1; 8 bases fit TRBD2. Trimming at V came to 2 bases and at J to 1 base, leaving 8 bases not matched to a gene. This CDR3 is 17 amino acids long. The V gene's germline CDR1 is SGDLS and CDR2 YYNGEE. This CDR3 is CASSVRAGTRSYNEQFF. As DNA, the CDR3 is TGTGCCAGCAGCGTCCGAGCCGGGACTAGGTCCTACAATGAGCAGTTCTTC.

The CDR3 loop is CASSLQGENQPQHF. DNA for the CDR3: TGTGCCAGCAGCTTACAGGGGGAGAATCAGCCCCAGCATTTT. The chain has TRBV7-6 and TRBJ1-5; the match to TRBD1 covers 7 bases. Germline CDR1 reads SGHVS; CDR2 reads FNYEAQ. V was pared by 2 bases and J by 4 bases, with 2 bases of the junction left unmatched. The CDR3 has 14 amino acids.

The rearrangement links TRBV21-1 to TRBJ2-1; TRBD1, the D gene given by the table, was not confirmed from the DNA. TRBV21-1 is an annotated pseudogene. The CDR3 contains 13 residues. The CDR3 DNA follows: TGTGCCAGCAGGACAGGGGAATACAATGAGCAGTTCTTC. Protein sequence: CASRTGEYNEQFF.

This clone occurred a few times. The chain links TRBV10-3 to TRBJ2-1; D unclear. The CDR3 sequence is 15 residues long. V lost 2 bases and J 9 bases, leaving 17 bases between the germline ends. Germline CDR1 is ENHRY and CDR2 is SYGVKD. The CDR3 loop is CAISEAGQENLEQFF. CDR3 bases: TGTGCCATCAGTGAGGCAGGTCAAGAAAACCTTGAGCAGTTCTTC.

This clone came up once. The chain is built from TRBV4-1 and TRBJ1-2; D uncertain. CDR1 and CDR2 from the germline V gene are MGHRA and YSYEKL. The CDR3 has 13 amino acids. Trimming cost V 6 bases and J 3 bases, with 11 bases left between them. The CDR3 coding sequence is TGCGCCAGCAGACCCGACACGTACTATGGCTACACCTTC. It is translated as CASRPDTYYGYTF.

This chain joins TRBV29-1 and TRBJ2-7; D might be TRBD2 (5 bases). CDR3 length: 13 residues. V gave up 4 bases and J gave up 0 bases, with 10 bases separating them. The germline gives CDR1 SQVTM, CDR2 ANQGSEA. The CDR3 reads CSVGTGSSYEQYF. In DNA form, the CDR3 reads TGCAGCGTTGGAACTGGGAGCTCCTACGAGCAGTACTTC.

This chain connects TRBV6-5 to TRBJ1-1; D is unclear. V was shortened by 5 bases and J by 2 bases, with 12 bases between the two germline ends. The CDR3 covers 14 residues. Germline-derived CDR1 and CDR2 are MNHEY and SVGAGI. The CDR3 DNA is TGTGCCAGCAGTCCCAGGACTTTTAACACTGAAGCTTTCTTT. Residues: CASSPRTFNTEAFF.

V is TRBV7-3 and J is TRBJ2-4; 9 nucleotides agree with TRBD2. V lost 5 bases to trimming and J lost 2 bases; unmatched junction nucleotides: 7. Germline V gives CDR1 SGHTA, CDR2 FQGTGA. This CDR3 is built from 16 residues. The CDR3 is CASSDGTSITKNIQYF. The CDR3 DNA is TGTGCCAGCAGCGACGGGACTAGCATAACCAAAAACATTCAGTACTTC. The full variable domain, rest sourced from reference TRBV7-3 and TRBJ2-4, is GAGVSQTPSNKVTEKGKYVELRCDPISGHTALYWYRQSLGQGPEFLIYFQGTGAADDSGLPNDRFFAVRPEGSVSTLKIQRTERGDSAVYLCASSDGTSITKNIQYFGAGTRLSVL.

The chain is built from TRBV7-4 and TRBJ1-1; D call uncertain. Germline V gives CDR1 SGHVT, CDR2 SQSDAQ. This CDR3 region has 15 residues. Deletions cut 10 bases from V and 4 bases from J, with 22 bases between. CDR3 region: CAIYRECVGGTEAFF. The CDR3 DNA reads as TGTGCCATCTATAGGGAGTGTGTCGGAGGCACTGAAGCTTTCTTT.

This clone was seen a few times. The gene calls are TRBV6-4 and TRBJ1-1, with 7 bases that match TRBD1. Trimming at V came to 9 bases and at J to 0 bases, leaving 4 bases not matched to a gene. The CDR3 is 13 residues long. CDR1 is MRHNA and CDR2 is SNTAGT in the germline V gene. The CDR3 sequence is CARTGSVNTEAFF. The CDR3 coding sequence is TGTGCCAGGACAGGGAGCGTGAACACTGAAGCTTTCTTT.

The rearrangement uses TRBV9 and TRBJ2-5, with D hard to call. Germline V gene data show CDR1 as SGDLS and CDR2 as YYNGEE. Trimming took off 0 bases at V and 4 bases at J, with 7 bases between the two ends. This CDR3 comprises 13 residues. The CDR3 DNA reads TGTGCCAGCAGCGTAGAAGCGCTAGAGACCCAGTACTTC. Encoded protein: CASSVEALETQYF.

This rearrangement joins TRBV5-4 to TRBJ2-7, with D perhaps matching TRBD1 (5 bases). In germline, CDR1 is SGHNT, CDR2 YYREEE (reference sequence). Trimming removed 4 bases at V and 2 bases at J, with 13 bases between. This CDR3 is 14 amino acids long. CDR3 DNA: TGTGCCAGCAGCCGTCCTGACAGTCCCTACGAGCAGTACTTC. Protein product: CASSRPDSPYEQYF.

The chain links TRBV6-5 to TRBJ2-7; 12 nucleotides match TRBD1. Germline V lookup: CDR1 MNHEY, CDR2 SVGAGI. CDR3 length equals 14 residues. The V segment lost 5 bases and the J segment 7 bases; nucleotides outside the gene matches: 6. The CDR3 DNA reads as TGTGCCAGCAGTCGCGGGACAGGGGGCAGGGAGCAGTACTTC. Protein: CASSRGTGGREQYF.

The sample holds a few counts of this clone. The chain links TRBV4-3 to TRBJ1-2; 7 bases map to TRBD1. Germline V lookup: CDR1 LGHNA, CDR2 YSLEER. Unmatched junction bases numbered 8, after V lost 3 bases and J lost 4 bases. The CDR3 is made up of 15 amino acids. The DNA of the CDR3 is TGCGCCAGCAGCCATGCCCCCCGGGACAGCTATGGCTACACCTTC. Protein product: CASSHAPRDSYGYTF.

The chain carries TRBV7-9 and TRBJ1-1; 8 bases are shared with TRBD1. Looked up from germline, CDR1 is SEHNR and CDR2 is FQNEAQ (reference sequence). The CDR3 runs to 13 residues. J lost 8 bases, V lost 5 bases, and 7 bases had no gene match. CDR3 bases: TGTGCCAGCAGCCCACAGGGGGTGGGGGAAGCTTTCTTT. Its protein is CASSPQGVGEAFF. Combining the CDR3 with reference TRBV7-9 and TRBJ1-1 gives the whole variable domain DTGVSQNPRHKITKRGQNVTFRCDPISEHNRLYWYRQTLGQGPEFLTYFQNEAQLEKSRLLSDRFSAERPKGSFSTLEIQRTEQGDSAMYLCASSPQGVGEAFFGQGTRLTVV.

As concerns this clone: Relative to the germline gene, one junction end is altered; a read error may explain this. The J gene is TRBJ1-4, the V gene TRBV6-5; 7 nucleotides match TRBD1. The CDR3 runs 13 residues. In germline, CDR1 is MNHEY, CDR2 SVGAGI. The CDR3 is CASSLRGGDSPLF. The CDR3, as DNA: TGTGCCAGCAGCCTCAGAGGAGGGGACAGCCCCCTTTTT.

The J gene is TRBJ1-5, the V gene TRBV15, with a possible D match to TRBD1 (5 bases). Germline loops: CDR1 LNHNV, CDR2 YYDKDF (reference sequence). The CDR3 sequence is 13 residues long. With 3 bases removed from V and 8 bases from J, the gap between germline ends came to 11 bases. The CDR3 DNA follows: TGTGCCACCAGCAGGGCTATCAGGGAGCCCCAGCATTTT. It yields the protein CATSRAIREPQHF.

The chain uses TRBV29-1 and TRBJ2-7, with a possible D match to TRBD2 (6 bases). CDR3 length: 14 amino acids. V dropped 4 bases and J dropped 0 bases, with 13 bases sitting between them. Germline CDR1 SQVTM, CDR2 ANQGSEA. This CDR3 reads CSVGSGDSSYEQYF. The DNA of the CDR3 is TGCAGCGTTGGTAGCGGCGACAGCTCCTACGAGCAGTACTTC.

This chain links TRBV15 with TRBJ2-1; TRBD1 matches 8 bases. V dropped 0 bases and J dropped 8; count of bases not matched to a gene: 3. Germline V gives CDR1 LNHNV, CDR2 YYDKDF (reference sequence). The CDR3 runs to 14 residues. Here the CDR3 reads CATSRDRGRDEQFF. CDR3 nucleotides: TGTGCCACCAGCAGAGACAGGGGGCGGGATGAGCAGTTCTTC.

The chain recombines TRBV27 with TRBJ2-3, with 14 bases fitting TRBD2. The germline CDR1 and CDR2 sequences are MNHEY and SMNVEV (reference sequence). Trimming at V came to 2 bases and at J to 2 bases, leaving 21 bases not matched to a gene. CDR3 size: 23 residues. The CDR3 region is CASSLPLGGLAGAYPHPTDTQYF. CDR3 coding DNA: TGTGCCAGCAGTTTACCTCTGGGGGGACTAGCGGGGGCCTACCCCCACCCCACAGATACGCAGTATTTT.

CDR3 bases: TGTGCCAGCAGTGAATGGCGGGGTCAGAGCTCTGGGGCCAACGTCCTGACTTTC. The encoded protein is CASSEWRGQSSGANVLTF. The rearrangement joins TRBV25-1 to TRBJ2-6, with D perhaps matching TRBD2 (6 bases). The CDR3 length is 18 residues. The V and J ends lost 1 base and 0 bases respectively, with 13 bases between them. Germline V lookup: CDR1 MGHDK, CDR2 SYGVNS.

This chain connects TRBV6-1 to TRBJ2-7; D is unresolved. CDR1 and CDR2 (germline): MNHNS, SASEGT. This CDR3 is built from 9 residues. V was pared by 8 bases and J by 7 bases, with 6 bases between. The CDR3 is CASGEEQYF. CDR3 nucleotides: TGTGCCAGCGGAGAAGAGCAGTACTTC.

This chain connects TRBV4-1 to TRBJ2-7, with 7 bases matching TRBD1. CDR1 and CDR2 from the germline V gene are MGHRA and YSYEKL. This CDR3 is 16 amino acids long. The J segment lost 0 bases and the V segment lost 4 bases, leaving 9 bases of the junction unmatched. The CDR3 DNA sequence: TGCGCCAGCAGCCGACAGGGTTCTGGGAGCTCCTACGAGCAGTACTTC. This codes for CASSRQGSGSSYEQYF.